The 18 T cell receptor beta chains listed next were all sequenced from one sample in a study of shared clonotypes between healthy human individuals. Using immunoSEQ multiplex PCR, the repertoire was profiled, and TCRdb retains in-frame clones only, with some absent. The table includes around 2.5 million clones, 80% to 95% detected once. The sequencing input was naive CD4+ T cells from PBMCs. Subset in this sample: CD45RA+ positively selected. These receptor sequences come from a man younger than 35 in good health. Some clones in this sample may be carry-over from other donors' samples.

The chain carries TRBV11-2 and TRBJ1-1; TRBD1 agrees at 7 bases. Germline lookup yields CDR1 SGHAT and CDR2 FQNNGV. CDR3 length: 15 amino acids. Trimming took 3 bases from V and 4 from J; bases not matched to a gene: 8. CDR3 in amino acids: CASSLATGVSTEAFF. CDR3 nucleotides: TGTGCCAGCAGCTTGGCTACAGGGGTGAGCACTGAAGCTTTCTTT.

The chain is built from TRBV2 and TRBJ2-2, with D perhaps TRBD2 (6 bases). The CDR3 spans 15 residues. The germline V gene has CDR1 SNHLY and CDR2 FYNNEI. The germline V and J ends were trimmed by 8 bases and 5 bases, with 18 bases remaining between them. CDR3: CASSGGTALTGELFF. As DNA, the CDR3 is TGTGCCAGCTCTGGGGGGACCGCCTTAACCGGGGAGCTGTTTTTT.

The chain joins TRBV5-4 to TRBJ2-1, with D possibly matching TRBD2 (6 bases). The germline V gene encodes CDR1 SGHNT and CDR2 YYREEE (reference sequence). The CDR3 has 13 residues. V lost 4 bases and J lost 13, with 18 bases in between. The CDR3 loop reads CASSARGREAQFF. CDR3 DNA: TGTGCCAGCAGCGCACGAGGGCGGGAAGCTCAGTTCTTC. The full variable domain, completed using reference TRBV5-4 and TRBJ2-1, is ETGVTQSPTHLIKTRGQQVTLRCSSQSGHNTVSWYQQALGQGPQFIFQYYREEENGRGNFPPRFSGLQFPNYSSELNVNALELDDSALYLCASSARGREAQFFGPGTRLTVL.

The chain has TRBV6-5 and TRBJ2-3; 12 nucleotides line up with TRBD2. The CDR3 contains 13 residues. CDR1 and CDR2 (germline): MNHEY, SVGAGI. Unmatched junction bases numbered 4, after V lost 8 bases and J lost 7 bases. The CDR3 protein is CASLAGGGHTQYF. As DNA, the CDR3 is TGTGCCAGCCTAGCGGGGGGGGGCCATACGCAGTATTTT.

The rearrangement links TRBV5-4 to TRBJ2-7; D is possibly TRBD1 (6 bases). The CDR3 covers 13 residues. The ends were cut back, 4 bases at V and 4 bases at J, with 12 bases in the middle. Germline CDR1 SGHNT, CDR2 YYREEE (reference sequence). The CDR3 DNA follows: TGTGCCAGCAGCGGAGGACAGAAATACGAGCAGTACTTC. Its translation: CASSGGQKYEQYF.

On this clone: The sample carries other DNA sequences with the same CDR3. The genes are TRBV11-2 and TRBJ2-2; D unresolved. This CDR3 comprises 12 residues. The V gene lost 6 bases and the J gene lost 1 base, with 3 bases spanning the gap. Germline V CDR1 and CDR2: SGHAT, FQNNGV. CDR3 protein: CASSRNTGELFF. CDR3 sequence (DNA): TGTGCCAGCAGTAGGAACACCGGGGAGCTGTTTTTT.

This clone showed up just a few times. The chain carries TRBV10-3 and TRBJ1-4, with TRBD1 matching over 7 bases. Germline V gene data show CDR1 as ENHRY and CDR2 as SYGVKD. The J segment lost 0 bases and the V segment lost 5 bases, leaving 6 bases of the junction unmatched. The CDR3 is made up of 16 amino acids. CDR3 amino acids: CAISQGGTATNEKLFF. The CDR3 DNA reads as TGTGCCATCAGTCAGGGCGGGACAGCAACTAATGAAAAACTGTTTTTT.

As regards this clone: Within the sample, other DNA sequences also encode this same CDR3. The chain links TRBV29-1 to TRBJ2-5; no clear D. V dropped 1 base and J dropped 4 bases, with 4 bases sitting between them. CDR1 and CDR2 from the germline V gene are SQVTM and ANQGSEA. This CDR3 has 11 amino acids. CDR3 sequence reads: CSVEARETQYF. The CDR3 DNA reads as TGCAGCGTTGAAGCGAGAGAGACCCAGTACTTC.

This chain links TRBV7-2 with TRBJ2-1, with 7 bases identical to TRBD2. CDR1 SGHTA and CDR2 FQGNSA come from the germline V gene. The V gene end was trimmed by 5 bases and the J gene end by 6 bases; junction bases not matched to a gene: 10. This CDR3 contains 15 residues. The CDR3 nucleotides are TGTGCCAGCAGCCCCCAGAGCGGGGTCGGCAATGAGCAGTTCTTC. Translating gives CASSPQSGVGNEQFF.

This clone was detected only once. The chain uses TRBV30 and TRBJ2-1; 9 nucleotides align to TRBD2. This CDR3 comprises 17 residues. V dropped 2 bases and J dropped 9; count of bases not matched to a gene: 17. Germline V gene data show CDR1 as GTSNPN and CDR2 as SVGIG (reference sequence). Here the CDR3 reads CAWSHLSFAGGVSEQFF. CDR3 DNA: TGTGCCTGGAGTCACCTCTCCTTTGCGGGAGGGGTTAGTGAGCAGTTCTTC.

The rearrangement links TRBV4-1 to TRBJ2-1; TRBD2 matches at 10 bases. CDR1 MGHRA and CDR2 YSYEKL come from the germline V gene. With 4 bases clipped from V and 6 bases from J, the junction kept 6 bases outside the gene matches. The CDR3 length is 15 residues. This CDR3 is CASSRLAGGVNEQFF. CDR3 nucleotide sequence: TGCGCCAGCAGCCGCTTAGCGGGAGGTGTCAATGAGCAGTTCTTC.

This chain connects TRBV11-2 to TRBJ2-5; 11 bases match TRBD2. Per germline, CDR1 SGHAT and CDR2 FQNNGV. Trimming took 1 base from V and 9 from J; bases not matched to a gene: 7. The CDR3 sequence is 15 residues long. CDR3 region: CASSLGSSGGRSQYF. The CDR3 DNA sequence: TGTGCCAGCAGCTTAGGGTCTAGCGGGGGGCGATCCCAGTACTTC.

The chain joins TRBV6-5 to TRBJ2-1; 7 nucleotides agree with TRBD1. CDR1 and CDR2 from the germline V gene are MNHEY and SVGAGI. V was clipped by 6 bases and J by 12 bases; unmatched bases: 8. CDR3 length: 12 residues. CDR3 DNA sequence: TGTGCCAGCAGACCCGACAGGGACCGGCAGTTCTTC. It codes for CASRPDRDRQFF.

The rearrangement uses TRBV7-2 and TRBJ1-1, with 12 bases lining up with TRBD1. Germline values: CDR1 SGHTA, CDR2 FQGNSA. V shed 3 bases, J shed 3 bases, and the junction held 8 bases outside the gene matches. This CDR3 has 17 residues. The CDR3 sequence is CASSLSGTGGEHTEAFF. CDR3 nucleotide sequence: TGTGCCAGCAGCTTGTCCGGGACAGGGGGCGAGCACACTGAAGCTTTCTTT.

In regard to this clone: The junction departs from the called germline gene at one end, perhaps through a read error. The DNA for the CDR3 is TGTGCCAGCAGCTTGGCCGGGGCACGATATGGCTACACCTTC. As protein: CASSLAGARYGYTF. The chain has TRBV5-1 and TRBJ1-2, with D possibly matching TRBD1 (5 bases). CDR3 length: 14 residues. CDR1 is SGHRS, CDR2 YFSETQ, per germline.

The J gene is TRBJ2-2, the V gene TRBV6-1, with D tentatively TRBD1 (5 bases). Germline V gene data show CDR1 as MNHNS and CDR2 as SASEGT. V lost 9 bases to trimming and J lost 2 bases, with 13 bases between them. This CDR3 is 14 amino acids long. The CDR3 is CASGAVKNTGELFF. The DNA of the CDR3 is TGTGCCAGTGGGGCGGTAAAAAACACCGGGGAGCTGTTTTTT.

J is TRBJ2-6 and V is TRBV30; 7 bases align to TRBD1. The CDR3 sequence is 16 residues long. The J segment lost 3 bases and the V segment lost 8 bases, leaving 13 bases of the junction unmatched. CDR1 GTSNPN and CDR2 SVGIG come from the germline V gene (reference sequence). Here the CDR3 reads CAGIDRVGFGANVLTF. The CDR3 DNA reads TGTGCCGGGATCGACAGGGTTGGATTTGGGGCCAACGTCCTGACTTTC. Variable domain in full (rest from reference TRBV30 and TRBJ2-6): SQTIHQWPATLVQPVGSPLSLECTVEGTSNPNLYWYRQAAGRGLQLLFYSVGIGQISSEVPQNLSASRPQDRQFILSSKKLLLSDSGFYLCAGIDRVGFGANVLTFGAGSRLTVL.

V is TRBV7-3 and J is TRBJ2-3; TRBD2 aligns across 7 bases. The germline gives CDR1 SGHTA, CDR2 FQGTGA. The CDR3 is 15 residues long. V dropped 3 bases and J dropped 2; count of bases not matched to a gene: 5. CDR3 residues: CASSFPGTTTDTQYF. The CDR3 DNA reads TGTGCCAGCAGCTTCCCCGGGACTACCACAGATACGCAGTATTTT.